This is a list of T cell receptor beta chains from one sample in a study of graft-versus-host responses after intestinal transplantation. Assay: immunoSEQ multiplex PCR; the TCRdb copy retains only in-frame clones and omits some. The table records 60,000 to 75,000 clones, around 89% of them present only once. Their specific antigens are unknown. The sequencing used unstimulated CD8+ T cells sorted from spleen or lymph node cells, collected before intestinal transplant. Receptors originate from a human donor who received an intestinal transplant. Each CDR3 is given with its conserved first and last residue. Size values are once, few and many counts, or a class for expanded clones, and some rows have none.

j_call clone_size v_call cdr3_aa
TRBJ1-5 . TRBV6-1 CASSEGPDRNQPQHF
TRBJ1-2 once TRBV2 CASSEVDLGYTF
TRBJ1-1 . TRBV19 CASSTTGWGLNTEAFF
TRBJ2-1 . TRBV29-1 CSVEWPGTSERRMQFF
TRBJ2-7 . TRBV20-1 CSATVREQYF
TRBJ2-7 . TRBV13 CASSFGGGHEQYF
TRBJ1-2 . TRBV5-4 CASSSDSNYGYTF
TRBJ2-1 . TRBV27 CASSLGPRGSNEQFF
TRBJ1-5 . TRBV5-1 CASNITDNQPQHF
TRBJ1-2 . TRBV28 CASSRDRGHGYTF
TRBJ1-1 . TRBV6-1 CASSPPGENTEAFF
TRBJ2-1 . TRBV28 CASSLRGGNEQFF
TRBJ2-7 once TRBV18 CASSQIRDSSYEQYF
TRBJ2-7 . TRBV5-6 CASSLGAAGPRYEQYF
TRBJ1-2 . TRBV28 CASMDRNTVWWYGYTF
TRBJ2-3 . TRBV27 CASSFSGDTQYF
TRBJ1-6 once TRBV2 CASSGPSYNSPLHF